This record looks at one T cell receptor beta chain sequence and its context. Antigen: not known. This record belongs to a study of long-term antiretroviral therapy in people with HIV. At the level of the study: It was about a decade before the 2015 immediate-ART recommendation that the earliest samples were taken. Study-level findings and limits: ART adherence, viral resistance and therapy changes were not recorded. Clonal populations expanded prior to ART predominated within the repertoire at all time points.

Running of the v3.0 immunoSEQ assay took place at survey level. Method: immunoSEQ multiplex PCR; TCRdb's copy keeps in-frame clones and lacks some. The sample holds tens of thousands of clones; just under 95% are singletons and the top ten take over 3%. Until DNA extraction, the samples held between roughly 1-10 million cryopreserved PBMC. Deletions cut 8 bases from V and 0 bases from J, with 16 bases between. The germline CDR1 and CDR2 sequences are LNHNV and YYDKDF (reference sequence). The CDR3 is 16 residues long. This receptor was taken from a man between 50 and 59 years old with HIV. This specimen consisted of unsorted PBMCs, obtained 5.3 years after starting antiretroviral therapy. The chain uses TRBV15 and TRBJ2-2; perhaps TRBD2 as D (5 bases). This CDR3 reads CATDDPGSANTGELFF. DNA of the CDR3: TGTGCCACCGACGACCCGGGAAGCGCGAACACCGGGGAGCTGTTTTTT. Full variable domain (rest looked up from reference TRBV15 and TRBJ2-2): DAMVIQNPRYQVTQFGKPVTLSCSQTLNHNVMYWYQQKSSQAPKLLFHYYDKDFNNEADTPDNFQSRRPNTSFCFLDIRSPGLGDTAMYLCATDDPGSANTGELFFGEGSRLTVL.